This T cell receptor beta chain derives from a study of human T cells and chemical hapten exposure. In the study overall: Patches that contained 0.01% DPC were applied to the upper back and read at 6 days. The patients were mostly female; they had alopecia areata, totalis or universalis.

Attachment of unique molecular identifiers to individual cDNA molecules was performed in the library. TCRdb reprocessed the RACE reads with MiXCR, giving one entry per CDR3 protein. Of some 400,000 distinct CDR3 sequences detected, more than 4.5% appear once; the ten largest clones hold approximately 2.5%. Time point specified: patch test 1, 2 weeks after DPC sensitization. Treatment defined: therapeutic diphenylcyclopropenone sensitization with weekly scalp DPC. Blood collection took place prior to placing each patch test. Germline CDR1 and CDR2: MGHRA and YSYEKL. This CDR3 contains 13 residues. V dropped 3 bases and J dropped 1 base, with 6 bases sitting between them.

V gene TRBV4-1 combines with J gene TRBJ2-5; D is ambiguous. The material was whole blood, obtained in connection with sensitization to the hapten diphenylcyclopropenone (DPC). The clonotype originates from a woman aged 50 to 60 with alopecia areata. Some clones in this sample may be carry-over from other donors' samples. The CDR3 spells CASSQPGQETQYF. DNA of the CDR3: TGCGCCAGCAGCCAGCCGGGCCAAGAGACCCAGTACTTC.